The T cell receptor (beta chain) described here comes from a study of beta chain features in type 1 diabetes (dated by TCRdb to 2016 to 2018). For context, the study as a whole: Mean age, gender distribution, total cell number and subset yield were not different between patients and healthy donors. The study compared TCRB repertoires of sorted circulating CD4+ T cell subsets between recently diagnosed type 1 diabetes patients and matched healthy donors. Across all samples, fewer than 110,000,000 sorted cells were examined, and cell number per subset correlated strongly with RNA yield. Regulatory and stem cell-like memory subsets were obtained from only 8 patients and roughly eight healthy donors, while naive and central memory subsets were obtained from all 28 donors.

The High Capacity cDNA Reverse Transcription Kit was used to reverse transcribe all of the isolated RNA, meaning that expressed TCRB transcripts were what got sequenced. Deep immunoSEQ sequencing was performed on naive, central memory and regulatory T cell samples, with an average of roughly 4 million total reads per sample. Sorted cells were lysed in RLT buffer and RNA was extracted with DNase-treated RNeasy Micro or Mini kits, depending on cell number. To prevent cross-contamination, each cell subset was processed individually, whereas patient and healthy donor samples were processed jointly. TCRB sequences were amplified from cDNA with the immunoSEQ multiplex PCR, producing 87-bp fragments spanning the CDR3 region. Sequencing of the amplicons was done on the Illumina HiSeq platform. The study's processing was this. Synthetic template baselines were used to correct PCR bias computationally, reads within Hamming distance 2 were collapsed together, and singletons that could not be merged were discarded. Reads were aligned against IMGT so that V, D and J genes, CDR3 length and insertions or deletions at six rearrangement sites could be assigned. Clonotype counts were normalized to sorted cell number within each subset before computing true diversity and Gini coefficients with the tcR R package. Repertoire sharing was quantified using the overlap coefficient calculated on TCRB nucleotide sequences. Out-of-frame TCRB sequences from naive cells were analyzed as a proxy for the pre-selection repertoire. As stored in TCRdb, this immuneACCESS dataset retains in-frame rearrangements with V and J assigned. A fraction of the clones does not appear; measured against another copy, unresolved V genes explain less than half of the discrepancy, and the remainder lacks a known reason. That table supplies the V and J calls and clone size; D and trimming were determined from the DNA. In this sample the table shows hundreds of thousands of clones, around an eighth of which occur a single time. Approximately 0.02% of the sample goes to the ten largest clones.

From each donor, a single peripheral blood sample of about 120 mL on average was drawn into heparinised tubes. A BD FACSAria II and a panel including CD45RO, CCR7, CD25, CD127, CD95 and CD27 were used to sort naive, central memory, regulatory and stem cell-like memory CD4+ T cells. All sorted populations exceeded 95% purity. PBMCs were separated immediately by Lymphoprep density gradient centrifugation and were stained directly, without being cultured. Samples were stained and sorted in pairs, with one healthy donor and one patient per experiment, so that batch effects were minimized. V and J are trimmed by 5 bases and 5 bases, and the gene matches miss 7 bases of the junction. The CDR3, cysteine through phenylalanine, is 14 amino acids long. Kept here is only the CDR3 DNA, which spans 42 bases and is read in frame from base 1. Based on the germline V gene, the CDR1 and CDR2 sequences are SGHTA and FQGTGA.

Broad study findings and their caveats: Type 1 diabetes patients showed a moderate but significant shortening of TCRB CDR3 length in all four CD4+ subsets. At VDJ recombination sites, patients with type 1 diabetes made fewer insertions and deleted more nucleotides, a pattern implying thymic rearrangement abnormalities. Shorter templates might have been favored by PCR, but patient and control samples were amplified and corrected together, so both groups would have been affected equally by any skew. Naive, central memory and regulatory TCRB repertoires appeared to be more alike among patients than among healthy donors. Sequencing cDNA rather than genomic DNA could over-represent highly expressing activated cells, although activation and CD3 levels did not differ between groups. HLA sub-analyses involved small numbers of individuals, so any influence of HLA type on TCRB rearrangement remained unresolved.

On this clone itself: The target of this receptor is not known. Per-base quality was not reported, and no clone a single base away is much larger than it.

The sequence was collected from a man between 18 and 29 years old with type 1 diabetes. The chain employs TRBV7-3 and TRBJ1-1; the central 8 bases match TRBD1. The sequenced material came from naive CD4+ T cells from blood. The cell subset or site label for this specimen denotes: true naive CD4+ T cells. The nucleotide sequence is TGTGCCAGCAGCCCCTCAGGGGGCCGTACTGAAGCTTTCTTT. It codes for CASSPSGGRTEAFF. Outside the CDR3, residues come from the reference TRBV7-3 and TRBJ1-1 proteins, so the full variable domain is: GAGVSQTPSNKVTEKGKYVELRCDPISGHTALYWYRQSLGQGPEFLIYFQGTGAADDSGLPNDRFFAVRPEGSVSTLKIQRTERGDSAVYLCASSPSGGRTEAFFGQGTRLTVV.